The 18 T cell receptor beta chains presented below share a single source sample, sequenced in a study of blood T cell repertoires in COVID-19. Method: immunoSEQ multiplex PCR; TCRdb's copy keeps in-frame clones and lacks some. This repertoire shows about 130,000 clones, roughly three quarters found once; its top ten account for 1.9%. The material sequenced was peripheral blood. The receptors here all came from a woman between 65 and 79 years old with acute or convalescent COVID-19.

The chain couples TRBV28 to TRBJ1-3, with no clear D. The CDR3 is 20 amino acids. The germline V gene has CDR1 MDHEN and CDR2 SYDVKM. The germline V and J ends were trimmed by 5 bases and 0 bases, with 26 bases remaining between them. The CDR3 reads CASSPLSLFTTAFSGNTIYF. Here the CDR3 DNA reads TGTGCCAGCAGTCCCCTCTCGTTGTTTACGACTGCCTTCTCTGGAAACACCATATATTTT.

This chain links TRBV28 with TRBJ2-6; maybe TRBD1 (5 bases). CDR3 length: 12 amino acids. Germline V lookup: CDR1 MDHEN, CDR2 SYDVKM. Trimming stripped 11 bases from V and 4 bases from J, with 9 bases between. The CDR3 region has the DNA TGTGCCGTCAGGGCCGGGGCCAACGTCCTGACTTTC. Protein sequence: CAVRAGANVLTF.

The CDR3 region is CASTGGQGGNYGYTF. The CDR3 DNA sequence: TGTGCCAGCACCGGAGGACAGGGGGGTAACTATGGCTACACCTTC. The V call is TRBV6-5, the J call TRBJ1-2, with 10 positions matching TRBD1. After removal of 7 bases from V and 1 base from J, the junction contained 6 bases not matched to a gene. Germline CDR1 and CDR2: MNHEY and SVGAGI. The CDR3 has 15 residues.

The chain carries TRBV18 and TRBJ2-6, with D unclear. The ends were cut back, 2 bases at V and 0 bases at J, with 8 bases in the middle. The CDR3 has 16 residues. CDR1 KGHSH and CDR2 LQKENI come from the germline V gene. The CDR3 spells CASSPSVPSGANVLTF. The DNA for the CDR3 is TGTGCCAGCTCACCAAGCGTCCCCTCTGGGGCCAACGTCCTGACTTTC.

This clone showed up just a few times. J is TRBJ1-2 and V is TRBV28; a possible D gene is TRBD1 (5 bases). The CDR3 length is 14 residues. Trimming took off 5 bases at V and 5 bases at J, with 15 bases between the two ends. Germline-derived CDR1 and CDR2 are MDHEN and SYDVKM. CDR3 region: CASSTDGGWYGYTF. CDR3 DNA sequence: TGTGCCAGCAGTACAGACGGGGGTTGGTATGGCTACACCTTC.

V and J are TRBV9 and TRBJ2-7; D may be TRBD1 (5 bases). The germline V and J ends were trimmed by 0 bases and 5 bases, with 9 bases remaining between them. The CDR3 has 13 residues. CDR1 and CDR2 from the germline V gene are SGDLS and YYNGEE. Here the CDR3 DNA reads TGTGCCAGCAGCGTAGGGTCAGGGAACGAGCAGTACTTC. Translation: CASSVGSGNEQYF.

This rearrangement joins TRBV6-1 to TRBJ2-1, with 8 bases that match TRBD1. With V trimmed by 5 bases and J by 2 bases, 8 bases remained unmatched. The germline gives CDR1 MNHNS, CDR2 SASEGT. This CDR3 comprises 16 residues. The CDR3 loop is CASSKGQGRTYNEQFF. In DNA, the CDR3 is TGTGCCAGCAGTAAAGGACAGGGTAGAACCTACAATGAGCAGTTCTTC.

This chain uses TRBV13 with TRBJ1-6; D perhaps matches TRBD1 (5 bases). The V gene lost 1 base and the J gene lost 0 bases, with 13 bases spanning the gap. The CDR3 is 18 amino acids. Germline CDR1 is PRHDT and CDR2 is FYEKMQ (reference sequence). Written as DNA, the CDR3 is TGTGCCAGCAGCTTAGCGGGGGGGACGAGCTCCTATAATTCACCCCTCCACTTT. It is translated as CASSLAGGTSSYNSPLHF.

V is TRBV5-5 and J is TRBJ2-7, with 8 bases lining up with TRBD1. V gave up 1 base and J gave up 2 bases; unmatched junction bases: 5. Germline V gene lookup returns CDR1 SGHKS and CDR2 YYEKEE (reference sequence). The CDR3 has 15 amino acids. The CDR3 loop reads CASSLLGQGTYEQYF. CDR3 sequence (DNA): TGTGCCAGCAGCTTGTTAGGACAGGGTACCTACGAGCAGTACTTC.

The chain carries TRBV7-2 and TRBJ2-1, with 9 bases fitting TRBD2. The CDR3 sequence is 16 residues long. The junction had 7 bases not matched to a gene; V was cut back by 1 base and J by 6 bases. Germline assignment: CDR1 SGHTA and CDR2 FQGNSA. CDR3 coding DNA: TGTGCCAGCAGCTTAGATGGGAGGCGGGGGGGCAATGAGCAGTTCTTC. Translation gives CASSLDGRRGGNEQFF.

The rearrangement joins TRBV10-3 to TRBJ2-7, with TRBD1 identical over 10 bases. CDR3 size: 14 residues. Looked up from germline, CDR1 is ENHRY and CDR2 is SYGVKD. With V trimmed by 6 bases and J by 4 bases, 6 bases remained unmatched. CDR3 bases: TGTGCCATCAGGGCACCGGGACAGGGGTACGAGCAGTACTTC. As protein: CAIRAPGQGYEQYF.

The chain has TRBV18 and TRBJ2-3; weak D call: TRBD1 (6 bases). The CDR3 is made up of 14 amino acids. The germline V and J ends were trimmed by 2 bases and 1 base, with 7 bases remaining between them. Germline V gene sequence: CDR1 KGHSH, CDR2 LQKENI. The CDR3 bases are TGTGCCAGCTCACCAGAGGGGGGCACAGATACGCAGTATTTT. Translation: CASSPEGGTDTQYF.

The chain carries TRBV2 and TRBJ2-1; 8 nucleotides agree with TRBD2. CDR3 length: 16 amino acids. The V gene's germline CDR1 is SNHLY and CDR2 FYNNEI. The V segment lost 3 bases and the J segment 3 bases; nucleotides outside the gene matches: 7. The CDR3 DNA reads TGTGCCAGCAGTGAGGGTCGGGCGGGGGGCTACAATGAGCAGTTCTTC. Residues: CASSEGRAGGYNEQFF. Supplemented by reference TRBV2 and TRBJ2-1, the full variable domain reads EPEVTQTPSHQVTQMGQEVILRCVPISNHLYFYWYRQILGQKVEFLVSFYNNEISEKSEIFDDQFSVERPDGSNFTLKIRSTKLEDSAMYFCASSEGRAGGYNEQFFGPGTRLTVL.

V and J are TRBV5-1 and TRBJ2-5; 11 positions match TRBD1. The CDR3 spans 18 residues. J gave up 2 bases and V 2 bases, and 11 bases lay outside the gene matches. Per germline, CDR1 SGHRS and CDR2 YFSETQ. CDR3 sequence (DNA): TGCGCCAGCAGCTTCCCCACCGGGACAGGGGGGACACAAGAGACCCAGTACTTC. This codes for CASSFPTGTGGTQETQYF.

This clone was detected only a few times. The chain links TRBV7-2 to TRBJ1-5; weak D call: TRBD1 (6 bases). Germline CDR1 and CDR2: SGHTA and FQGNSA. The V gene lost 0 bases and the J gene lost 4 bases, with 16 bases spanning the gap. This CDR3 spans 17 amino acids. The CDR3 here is CASSLASTGIRNQPQHF. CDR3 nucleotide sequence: TGTGCCAGCAGCTTAGCGTCTACAGGGATACGGAATCAGCCCCAGCATTTT.

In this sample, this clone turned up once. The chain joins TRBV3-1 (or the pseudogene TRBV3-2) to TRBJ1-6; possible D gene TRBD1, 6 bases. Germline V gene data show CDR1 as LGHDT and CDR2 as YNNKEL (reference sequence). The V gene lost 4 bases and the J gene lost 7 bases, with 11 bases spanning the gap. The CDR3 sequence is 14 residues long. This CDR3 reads CASSLRQANSPLHF. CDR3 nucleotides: TGTGCCAGCAGCCTTAGACAGGCCAATTCACCCCTCCACTTT.

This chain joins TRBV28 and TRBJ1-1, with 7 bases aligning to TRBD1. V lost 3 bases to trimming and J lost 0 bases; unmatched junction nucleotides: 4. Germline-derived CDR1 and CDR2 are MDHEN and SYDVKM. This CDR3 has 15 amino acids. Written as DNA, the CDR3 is TGTGCCAGCAGTTTGTCTCAGGGGGTGAACACTGAAGCTTTCTTT. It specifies CASSLSQGVNTEAFF. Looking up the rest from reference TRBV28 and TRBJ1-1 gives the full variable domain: DVKVTQSSRYLVKRTGEKVFLECVQDMDHENMFWYRQDPGLGLRLIYFSYDVKMKEKGDIPEGYSVSREKKERFSLILESASTNQTSMYLCASSLSQGVNTEAFFGQGTRLTVV.

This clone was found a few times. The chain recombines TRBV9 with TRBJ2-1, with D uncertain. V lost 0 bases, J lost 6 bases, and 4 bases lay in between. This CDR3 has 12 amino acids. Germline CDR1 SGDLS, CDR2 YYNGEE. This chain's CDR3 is CASSVGANEQFF. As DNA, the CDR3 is TGTGCCAGCAGCGTAGGGGCCAATGAGCAGTTCTTC.